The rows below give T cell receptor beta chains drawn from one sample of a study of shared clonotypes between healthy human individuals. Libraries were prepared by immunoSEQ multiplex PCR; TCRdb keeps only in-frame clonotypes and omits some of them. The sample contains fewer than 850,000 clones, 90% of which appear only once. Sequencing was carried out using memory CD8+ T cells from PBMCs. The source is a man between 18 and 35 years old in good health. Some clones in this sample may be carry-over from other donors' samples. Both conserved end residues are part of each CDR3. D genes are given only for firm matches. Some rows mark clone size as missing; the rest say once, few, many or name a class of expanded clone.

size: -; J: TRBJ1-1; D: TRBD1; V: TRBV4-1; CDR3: CASSPTGVTGGTEAFF; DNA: TGCGCCAGCAGCCCCACTGGTGTAACAGGGGGCACTGAAGCTTTCTTT
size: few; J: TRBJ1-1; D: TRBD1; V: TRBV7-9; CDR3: CATSRARTGPAFF; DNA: TGTGCCACATCACGAGCCAGGACAGGGCCAGCTTTCTTT
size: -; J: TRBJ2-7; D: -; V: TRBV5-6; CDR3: CASSLSRQSYEQYF; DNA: TGTGCCAGCAGCTTGAGCCGGCAGTCCTACGAGCAGTACTTC
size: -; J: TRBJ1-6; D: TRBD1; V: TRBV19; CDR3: CASSEDRGRSPLHF; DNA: TGTGCCAGTAGTGAGGACAGGGGGAGGTCACCCCTCCACTTT
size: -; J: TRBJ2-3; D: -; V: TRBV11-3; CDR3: CASRGGRTDTQYF; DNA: TGTGCCAGCAGGGGGGGTCGGACAGATACGCAGTATTTT
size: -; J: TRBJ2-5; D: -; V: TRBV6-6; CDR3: CASKRRSKTQYF; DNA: TGTGCCAGCAAACGTAGGTCGAAGACCCAGTACTTC
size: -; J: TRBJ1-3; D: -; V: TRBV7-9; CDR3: CASSSPEDSGNTIYF; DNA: TGTGCCAGCAGCTCCCCAGAAGACTCTGGAAACACCATATATTTT
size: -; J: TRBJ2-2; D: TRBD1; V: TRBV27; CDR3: CASSPGQGWAGELFF; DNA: TGTGCCAGCAGTCCGGGACAGGGGTGGGCCGGGGAGCTGTTTTTT
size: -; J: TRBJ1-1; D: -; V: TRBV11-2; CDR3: CASSARQFRDGRTEAFF; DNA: TGTGCCAGCAGCGCCCGACAGTTTCGGGACGGTCGAACTGAAGCTTTCTTT
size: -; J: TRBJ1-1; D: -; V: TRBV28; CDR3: CASSFVLRGFEAFF; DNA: TGTGCCAGCAGTTTTGTATTGCGGGGATTTGAAGCTTTCTTT
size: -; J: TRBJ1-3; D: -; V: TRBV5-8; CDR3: CASSLAPGDGNTIYF; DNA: TGTGCCAGCAGCTTGGCCCCCGGGGATGGAAACACCATATATTTT
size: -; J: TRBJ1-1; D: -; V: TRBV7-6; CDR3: CASSFGPNTEAFF; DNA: TGTGCCAGCAGCTTTGGGCCGAACACTGAAGCTTTCTTT
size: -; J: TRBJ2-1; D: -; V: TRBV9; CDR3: CASSVGHNEQFF; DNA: TGTGCCAGCAGCGTAGGACACAATGAGCAGTTCTTC
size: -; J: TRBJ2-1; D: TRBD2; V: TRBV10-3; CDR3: CAISSGSLVEQFF; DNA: TGTGCCATCAGTAGCGGGAGTTTGGTTGAGCAGTTCTTC
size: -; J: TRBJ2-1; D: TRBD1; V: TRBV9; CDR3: CASSPRTGSSYNEQFF; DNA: TGTGCCAGCAGCCCCCGGACAGGGAGCTCCTACAATGAGCAGTTCTTC
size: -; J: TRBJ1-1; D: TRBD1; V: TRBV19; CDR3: CASKTRDRNMNTEAFF; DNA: TGTGCCAGTAAAACCCGGGACAGGAACATGAACACTGAAGCTTTCTTT
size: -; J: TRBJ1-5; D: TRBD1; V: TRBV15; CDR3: CATTKTGDNQPQHF; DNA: TGTGCCACCACGAAGACAGGGGACAATCAGCCCCAGCATTTT